The clone carrying this T cell receptor (beta chain) has a count of ten or more. Germline loops: CDR1 DFQATT, CDR2 SNEGSKA (reference sequence). Unmatched junction bases numbered 7, after V lost 7 bases and J lost 2 bases. The CDR3 contains 13 residues. This sample was included in a study of response to subunit inactivated influenza vaccine. Using its own MiXCR run on the RT-PCR reads, TCRdb lists one record per CDR3 protein. The sample includes around 520,000 distinct CDR3 sequences, approximately 12% of them seen just once. Sequenced here: PBMCs from blood, sampled on the day of vaccination. The chain recombines TRBV20-1 with TRBJ2-7; 8 nucleotides agree with TRBD2. The receptor was derived from a man aged 45-65 years who received an inactivated influenza vaccine. Here the CDR3 DNA reads TGCAGTGTCAGACTAGCGTACGCCTACGAGCAGTACTTC. Its translation is CSVRLAYAYEQYF.